The 8 T cell receptor beta chains below all came from one sample that was sequenced in a study of regulatory dendritic cells for organ transplantation. The data were produced by immunoSEQ multiplex PCR, yet TCRdb's version contains in-frame clones alone and is incomplete. The sample has under 35,000 clones; roughly 84% are singletons. The sequencing sample was made of naive CD8+ T cells from blood. Stated subset: CD45RA+ naive T cells. The receptors stem from a human donor in good health.

V gene TRBV9 combines with J gene TRBJ1-2; TRBD1 agrees at 8 bases. With 3 bases clipped from V and 0 bases from J, the junction kept 10 bases outside the gene matches. Germline V gives CDR1 SGDLS, CDR2 YYNGEE. CDR3 length equals 17 residues. The CDR3 nucleotides are TGTGCCAGCAGCGCCTTGACAGGGGTCCCCGCTAACTATGGCTACACCTTC. This codes for CASSALTGVPANYGYTF.

The chain couples TRBV27 to TRBJ2-1; 11 positions match TRBD2. Germline values: CDR1 MNHEY, CDR2 SMNVEV (reference sequence). The CDR3 has 17 amino acids. V was pared by 2 bases and J by 8 bases, with 11 bases of the junction left unmatched. The CDR3 sequence is CASSLVTTSGEVDEQFF. The CDR3, as DNA: TGTGCCAGCAGTTTAGTGACGACTAGCGGGGAGGTCGATGAGCAGTTCTTC.

This rearrangement joins TRBV5-6 to TRBJ2-5; weak D call: TRBD1 (5 bases). This CDR3 contains 14 residues. CDR1 and CDR2 (germline): SGHDT, YYEEEE. Trimming took off 0 bases at V and 0 bases at J, with 6 bases between the two ends. The CDR3 DNA reads TGTGCCAGCAGCTTGGGACAGCACCAAGAGACCCAGTACTTC. Its protein product is CASSLGQHQETQYF.

The chain combines TRBV6-1 with TRBJ2-7; TRBD1 aligns across 7 bases. The CDR3 has 15 residues. Germline V lookup: CDR1 MNHNS, CDR2 SASEGT. Unmatched junction bases numbered 6, after V lost 4 bases and J lost 0 bases. The CDR3 sequence: CASSVTGQSSYEQYF. The CDR3 DNA reads as TGTGCCAGCAGTGTGACGGGACAGAGCTCCTACGAGCAGTACTTC.

As DNA, the CDR3 is TGTGCCAGCAGCCTTGACAGGGATTTCAACGAGCAGTACTTC. It translates to CASSLDRDFNEQYF. The rearrangement uses TRBV9 and TRBJ2-7; 7 nucleotides align to TRBD1. V shed 4 bases and J 5 bases; nucleotides not matched to a gene: 9. Germline lookup yields CDR1 SGDLS and CDR2 YYNGEE. This CDR3 region has 14 residues.

This chain links TRBV6-5 with TRBJ1-1; D possibly corresponds to TRBD1 (5 bases). This CDR3 is built from 14 residues. Trimming took 4 bases from V and 3 from J, leaving 12 bases between them. The germline gives CDR1 MNHEY, CDR2 SVGAGI. CDR3 sequence reads: CASSSRTRDTEAFF. The CDR3 nucleotides are TGTGCCAGCAGTTCACGGACACGGGACACTGAAGCTTTCTTT.

V usage is TRBV2 and J usage is TRBJ2-7; 9 positions match TRBD1. Looked up from germline, CDR1 is SNHLY and CDR2 is FYNNEI. The junction had 8 bases not matched to a gene; V was cut back by 7 bases and J by 4 bases. The CDR3 sequence is 14 residues long. CDR3: CASTPTGGGYEQYF. CDR3 DNA: TGTGCCAGCACTCCGACAGGGGGTGGATACGAGCAGTACTTC. Together with reference TRBV2 and TRBJ2-7, the CDR3 gives the full variable domain: EPEVTQTPSHQVTQMGQEVILRCVPISNHLYFYWYRQILGQKVEFLVSFYNNEISEKSEIFDDQFSVERPDGSNFTLKIRSTKLEDSAMYFCASTPTGGGYEQYFGPGTRLTVT.

This sequence joins TRBV7-9 and TRBJ2-5, with 11 nucleotides matching TRBD2. This CDR3 is 17 amino acids long. Germline V gene data show CDR1 as SEHNR and CDR2 as FQNEAQ (reference sequence). The J segment lost 1 base and the V segment lost 3 bases, leaving 7 bases of the junction unmatched. CDR3 loop: CASSFSTSGGPQETQYF. The CDR3 bases are TGTGCCAGCAGCTTTTCAACTAGCGGGGGCCCCCAAGAGACCCAGTACTTC.